These T cell receptor beta chains were read from a single sample in a study of CD8 T cells in ankylosing spondylitis. MiXCR was run by TCRdb on the 5' RACE reads, yielding one entry per CDR3 protein. The data contain hundreds of thousands of distinct CDR3 sequences, about 12% of them singletons. Input material: blood, either unsorted or a sorted T cell fraction (not recorded which). The receptors were gathered from a male donor with ankylosing spondylitis. CDR3s include the opening cysteine and the closing phenylalanine or tryptophan. Fields, in order: clone size, CDR3 length, V gene, J gene, D gene, CDR3 protein, CDR3 DNA. D genes are given only for firm matches. Some rows have no size entry. The others give once, few or many, or a class for an expanded clone.

.	15	TRBV7-6	TRBJ2-4	.	CASSLALRQRDIQYF	TGTGCCAGCAGCTTAGCTTTGCGACAGAGGGACATTCAGTACTTC
few	17	TRBV20-1	TRBJ2-3	TRBD2	CSARDLGGRISTDTQYF	TGCAGTGCTAGAGATTTGGGCGGGAGAATATCGACAGATACGCAGTATTTT
many	16	TRBV6-5	TRBJ2-7	TRBD2	CASSYSWTSASYEQYF	TGTGCCAGCAGTTACTCATGGACTAGCGCGTCCTACGAGCAGTACTTC
many	17	TRBV7-2	TRBJ2-1	TRBD2	CASSSAYLAGATNEQFF	TGTGCCAGCAGCTCGGCCTACCTAGCGGGGGCCACCAATGAGCAGTTCTTC
many	12	TRBV11-2	TRBJ2-1	.	CASSPSRNEQFF	TGTGCCAGCAGCCCCTCCAGGAATGAGCAGTTCTTC
.	15	TRBV4-2	TRBJ2-1	TRBD2	CASSSTGGVGNEQFF	TGTGCCAGCAGCTCTACGGGGGGGGTAGGGAATGAGCAGTTCTTC
few	12	TRBV28	TRBJ2-3	.	CASSLPLTGQYF	TGTGCCAGCAGCTTGCCGTTAACCGGGCAGTATTTT
.	13	TRBV24-1	TRBJ2-3	.	CATSGTAADTQYF	TGTGCCACCAGTGGTACAGCCGCAGATACGCAGTATTTT
few	14	TRBV27	TRBJ1-2	TRBD1	CASRETGEGYGYTF	TGTGCCAGCAGGGAAACAGGGGAGGGGTATGGCTACACCTTC
few	13	TRBV7-8	TRBJ1-6	.	CASSTGLGSPLHF	TGTGCCAGCAGCACAGGGTTGGGGTCACCCCTCCACTTT
.	13	TRBV29-1	TRBJ2-2	TRBD2	CSVGTSVTGELFF	TGCAGCGTTGGGACTAGCGTCACCGGGGAGCTGTTTTTT
few	14	TRBV6-4	TRBJ1-1	.	CASSDGREGTEAFF	TGTGCCAGCAGTGACGGCAGGGAAGGCACTGAAGCTTTCTTT
.	14	TRBV28	TRBJ2-7	.	CASRGGQGKLEQYF	TGTGCCAGCAGGGGGGGGCAGGGTAAGCTCGAGCAGTACTTC
.	14	TRBV3-1	TRBJ2-2	.	CASSQWSVVGELFF	TGTGCCAGCAGCCAGTGGTCTGTGGTCGGGGAGCTGTTTTTT
.	16	TRBV7-2	TRBJ2-5	.	CASSLDDSLYQETQYF	TGTGCCAGCAGCTTAGATGACAGCCTGTACCAAGAGACCCAGTACTTC
.	14	TRBV19	TRBJ2-2	.	CASSAPGARGELFF	TGTGCCAGTAGTGCTCCCGGGGCGCGAGGGGAGCTGTTTTTT
few	18	TRBV11-2	TRBJ2-3	.	CASSFRGDTGWSTDTQYF	TGTGCCAGCAGCTTTAGGGGCGACACAGGGTGGAGCACAGATACGCAGTATTTT
many	14	TRBV10-3	TRBJ2-1	.	CAISDPRRGNEQFF	TGTGCCATCAGTGACCCTAGAAGGGGCAATGAGCAGTTCTTC
.	15	TRBV20-1	TRBJ2-1	TRBD2	CSALNAGVRLNEQFF	TGCAGTGCCCTGAACGCGGGAGTCAGATTAAATGAGCAGTTCTTC
.	15	TRBV5-1	TRBJ2-2	TRBD2	CASSFPSGSGGELFF	TGCGCCAGCAGCTTCCCTAGCGGGAGCGGCGGGGAGCTGTTTTTT
.	16	TRBV7-9	TRBJ2-5	.	CASTHGIQGYQETQYF	TGTGCCAGCACACACGGCATACAGGGATACCAAGAGACCCAGTACTTC
.	13	TRBV27	TRBJ2-3	.	CASTTRGADTQYF	TGTGCCAGCACGACCCGGGGAGCAGATACGCAGTATTTT
many	13	TRBV30	TRBJ1-5	.	CAWSRQSNQPQHF	TGTGCCTGGAGCCGACAGAGCAATCAGCCCCAGCATTTT
many	13	TRBV9	TRBJ2-7	.	CASSVDGGYEQYF	TGTGCCAGCAGCGTTGATGGGGGCTACGAGCAGTACTTC
.	16	TRBV20-1	TRBJ2-1	.	CSAKKIGQGAYNEQFF	TGCAGTGCCAAAAAAATAGGGCAGGGCGCCTACAATGAGCAGTTCTTC
few	14	TRBV10-1	TRBJ2-7	.	CASSPLQDGYEQYF	TGCGCCAGCAGCCCTCTCCAAGACGGCTACGAGCAGTACTTC
.	15	TRBV5-1	TRBJ2-7	.	CASSPVAGANYEQYF	TGCGCCAGCAGCCCCGTGGCGGGGGCGAACTACGAGCAGTACTTC
.	14	TRBV7-9	TRBJ2-1	.	CASIAGEVYNEQFF	TGTGCCAGCATTGCTGGCGAGGTTTACAATGAGCAGTTCTTC
.	12	TRBV20-1	TRBJ2-1	.	CSALLVEVEQFF	TGCAGTGCGCTTCTAGTGGAGGTTGAGCAGTTCTTC
.	18	TRBV25-1	TRBJ2-2	TRBD2	CASSEAGTSGPLTGELFF	TGTGCCAGCAGTGAAGCCGGGACTAGCGGGCCTCTCACCGGGGAGCTGTTTTTT
.	13	TRBV21-1	TRBJ2-7	.	CASSKSPDYEQYF	TGTGCCAGCAGCAAGAGCCCAGATTACGAGCAGTACTTC
.	15	TRBV4-2	TRBJ1-1	TRBD1	CASSSRDRGRAEAFF	TGTGCCAGCAGCTCACGGGACAGGGGGCGGGCTGAAGCTTTCTTT
.	13	TRBV6-6	TRBJ1-1	.	CASSYRILGKAFF	TGTGCCAGCAGTTACCGGATTCTGGGAAAAGCTTTCTTT
few	14	TRBV28	TRBJ1-1	TRBD1	CASRTGTVNTEAFF	TGTGCCAGCAGAACCGGGACAGTGAACACTGAAGCTTTCTTT
many	12	TRBV29-1	TRBJ2-3	.	CSVSRVSDTQYF	TGCAGCGTTTCCAGGGTTTCAGATACGCAGTATTTT
.	13	TRBV5-1	TRBJ1-2	.	CASTWGTDDGYTF	TGCGCCAGCACCTGGGGGACCGACGATGGCTACACCTTC
.	15	TRBV27	TRBJ2-1	TRBD2	CASSRGSLSYNEQFF	TGTGCCAGCAGTCGCGGGAGCTTGTCCTACAATGAGCAGTTCTTC
few	15	TRBV18	TRBJ1-3	.	CASSLRSDAQNTIYF	TGTGCCAGCTCACTCCGGAGCGACGCCCAGAACACCATATATTTT
many	15	TRBV7-2	TRBJ2-7	.	CASSITQGSSYEQYF	TGTGCCAGCAGCATAACGCAGGGGAGCTCCTACGAGCAGTACTTC
.	16	TRBV7-2	TRBJ2-1	.	CASSFSGAGVGDEQFF	TGTGCCAGCAGCTTTTCGGGAGCAGGAGTGGGAGATGAGCAGTTCTTC
.	18	TRBV4-1	TRBJ2-2	.	CASSQGTTVFANTGELFF	TGCGCCAGCAGCCAAGGGACAACTGTATTTGCGAACACCGGGGAGCTGTTTTTT
.	16	TRBV4-3	TRBJ2-7	.	CASSQDWVADPYEQYF	TGCGCCAGCAGCCAAGATTGGGTAGCGGACCCCTACGAGCAGTACTTC
few	16	TRBV24-1	TRBJ2-3	.	CATGIQGGGSTDTQYF	TGTGCCACCGGGATCCAGGGCGGAGGTAGCACAGATACGCAGTATTTT
few	12	TRBV6-6	TRBJ2-5	.	CASSYGAETQYF	TGTGCCAGCAGTTACGGAGCAGAGACCCAGTACTTC
few	17	TRBV4-3	TRBJ2-1	TRBD2	CASSRMSSGSVYNEQFF	TGCGCCAGCAGCCGAATGTCTAGCGGGAGTGTTTACAATGAGCAGTTCTTC
many	12	TRBV20-1	TRBJ1-5	.	CSARTGAQPQHF	TGCAGTGCTAGGACGGGGGCACAGCCCCAGCATTTT
few	15	TRBV29-1	TRBJ2-1	TRBD2	CSVRPLAGGSNEQFF	TGCAGCGTGCGACCTCTAGCGGGAGGATCCAATGAGCAGTTCTTC
.	15	TRBV15	TRBJ1-6	.	CATSRDPRLASPLHF	TGTGCCACCAGCAGAGACCCGCGGCTAGCCTCACCCCTCCACTTT
.	18	TRBV5-1	TRBJ2-5	TRBD2	CASSPGTSGPAWGETQYF	TGCGCCAGCAGCCCCGGGACTAGCGGGCCTGCCTGGGGAGAGACCCAGTACTTC
.	14	TRBV20-1	TRBJ2-1	.	CSALGPVSYNEQFF	TGCAGTGCCCTAGGACCGGTCTCCTACAATGAGCAGTTCTTC
.	14	TRBV7-9	TRBJ1-1	.	CASSLPGVNTEAFF	TGTGCCAGCAGCTTGCCGGGGGTGAACACTGAAGCTTTCTTT
.	12	TRBV30	TRBJ1-4	.	CAWSGLNEKLFF	TGTGCCTGGAGTGGCCTTAATGAAAAACTGTTTTTT
.	17	TRBV10-3	TRBJ2-1	TRBD2	CAISESIGGGLYNEQFF	TGTGCCATCAGTGAGTCGATCGGGGGGGGCCTGTACAATGAGCAGTTCTTC
few	15	TRBV5-1	TRBJ1-4	.	CASSLEGGQPEKLFF	TGCGCCAGCAGCTTGGAAGGGGGACAACCTGAAAAACTGTTTTTT
few	13	TRBV5-1	TRBJ2-5	.	CASTPLNEETQYF	TGCGCCAGCACCCCCCTAAATGAGGAGACCCAGTACTTC
.	15	TRBV19	TRBJ2-5	.	CASTLGVGSWETQYF	TGTGCCAGTACCCTGGGAGTGGGTAGTTGGGAGACCCAGTACTTC
few	14	TRBV7-3	TRBJ2-2	TRBD2	CASSSNGGSGELFF	TGTGCCAGCAGCTCAAACGGGGGGTCCGGGGAGCTGTTTTTT